These 31 T cell receptor beta chains were all obtained from the same sample, sequenced in a study of blood T cell repertoires in COVID-19. Here immunoSEQ multiplex PCR was the method, and the copy in TCRdb shows in-frame clones only, minus some. The sample has around 140,000 clones; 85% to 90% are singletons. The sequenced sample consisted of peripheral blood. Every receptor here comes from a woman aged 60 to 75 with acute or convalescent COVID-19.

This sequence joins TRBV18 and TRBJ1-2; the match to TRBD1 covers 9 bases. After removal of 2 bases from V and 6 bases from J, the junction contained 1 base not matched to a gene. CDR1 KGHSH and CDR2 LQKENI come from the germline V gene. CDR3 length: 13 residues. The CDR3 region is CASSPGQGNGYTF. CDR3 DNA: TGTGCCAGCTCACCAGGACAGGGGAATGGCTACACCTTC.

J is TRBJ1-2 and V is TRBV11-2; 9 bases line up with TRBD1. The germline gives CDR1 SGHAT, CDR2 FQNNGV. With V trimmed by 2 bases and J by 8 bases, 6 bases remained unmatched. This CDR3 is 14 amino acids long. This CDR3 reads CASSLTGTGNGYTF. The CDR3 DNA sequence: TGTGCCAGCAGCTTAACTGGGACAGGGAACGGCTACACCTTC.

The chain couples TRBV27 to TRBJ2-7, with TRBD1 matching over 8 bases. V dropped 5 bases and J dropped 3; count of bases not matched to a gene: 9. Germline-derived CDR1 and CDR2 are MNHEY and SMNVEV (reference sequence). The CDR3 runs to 15 residues. Here the CDR3 DNA reads TGTGCCAGCAGTGGCCCGACAGGGGCCCGCTACGAGCAGTACTTC. Translation gives CASSGPTGARYEQYF.

The chain uses TRBV21-1 and TRBJ1-2; TRBD1 reflects the table's D call only, with no check against the DNA. TRBV21-1 is a recognized pseudogene. This CDR3 has 15 amino acids. The CDR3 region is CASRLTGTAGHGYTF. CDR3 nucleotide sequence: TGTGCCAGCAGACTTACCGGGACAGCCGGACATGGCTACACCTTC.

This sequence joins TRBV27 and TRBJ1-2; a possible D gene is TRBD1 (6 bases). Trimming stripped 2 bases from V and 4 bases from J, with 20 bases between. CDR1 is MNHEY, CDR2 SMNVEV, per germline (reference sequence). The CDR3 loop spans 17 amino acids. The CDR3 nucleotides read TGTGCCAGCAGTTTAGAGGGGGGCGGGGGGTCTTCCTATGGCTACACCTTC. It is translated as CASSLEGGGGSSYGYTF.

The chain is built from TRBV28 and TRBJ1-5; D is perhaps TRBD1 (5 bases). Trimming stripped 0 bases from V and 0 bases from J, with 9 bases between. CDR1 and CDR2 (germline): MDHEN, SYDVKM. This CDR3 contains 16 residues. The CDR3 DNA reads as TGTGCCAGCAGTTTATGGTGGGGGGATAGCAATCAGCCCCAGCATTTT. Translated, it gives CASSLWWGDSNQPQHF.

This clone was found a few times. This chain connects TRBV11-1 to TRBJ1-6, with D possibly matching TRBD1 (6 bases). Trimming removed 5 bases from V and 8 bases from J, with 13 bases in between. CDR1 is SGHAT and CDR2 is FQDESV in the germline V gene (reference sequence). The length of the CDR3 is 14 residues. The DNA for the CDR3 is TGTGCCAGCAGCCGCTGGGGGCGGGATTCACCCCTCCACTTT. Protein product: CASSRWGRDSPLHF.

A remark on this clone: At one end the junction does not follow the germline gene, possibly because of a read error. The chain links TRBV7-3 to TRBJ1-4, with 9 bases matching TRBD1. The CDR3 extends over 15 amino acids. From germline, CDR1 is SGHTA and CDR2 FQGTGA. The CDR3 sequence: CASSLTGGNNEKLFF. CDR3 DNA sequence: TGTGCCAGCAGCCTAACAGGGGGCAATAATGAAAAACTGTTTTTT. The whole variable domain, remainder taken from reference TRBV7-3 and TRBJ1-4, is GAGVSQTPSNKVTEKGKYVELRCDPISGHTALYWYRQSLGQGPEFLIYFQGTGAADDSGLPNDRFFAVRPEGSVSTLKIQRTERGDSAVYLCASSLTGGNNEKLFFGSGTQLSVL.

The gene calls are TRBV2 and TRBJ2-7; D is ambiguous. This CDR3 has 13 residues. Germline loops: CDR1 SNHLY, CDR2 FYNNEI. Trimming removed 4 bases at V and 2 bases at J, with 9 bases between. CDR3 DNA: TGTGCCAGCAGTGGATTGGAGACCTACGAGCAGTACTTC. Translation: CASSGLETYEQYF.

This chain connects TRBV28 to TRBJ1-1; 8 bases are a match to TRBD1. Per germline, CDR1 MDHEN and CDR2 SYDVKM. Unmatched junction bases numbered 10, after V lost 10 bases and J lost 3 bases. The CDR3 loop spans 14 amino acids. CDR3 loop: CAIIGQGGYTEAFF. The CDR3 DNA sequence: TGTGCCATCATAGGACAGGGCGGTTACACTGAAGCTTTCTTT.

The rearrangement uses TRBV9 and TRBJ2-2; 8 nucleotides match TRBD1. The J segment lost 4 bases and the V segment lost 0 bases, leaving 2 bases of the junction unmatched. This CDR3 region has 15 residues. From germline, CDR1 is SGDLS and CDR2 YYNGEE. CDR3 protein: CASSVGDRSTGELFF. The DNA of the CDR3 is TGTGCCAGCAGCGTAGGGGACAGGTCCACCGGGGAGCTGTTTTTT.

The chain carries TRBV7-6 and TRBJ2-7, with TRBD2 as a possible D gene (7 bases). V lost 1 base and J lost 4, with 14 bases in between. The CDR3 extends over 15 amino acids. The germline CDR1 and CDR2 sequences are SGHVS and FNYEAQ. The CDR3 region is CASSLEGGGSYEQYF. DNA for the CDR3: TGTGCCAGCAGCTTAGAGGGGGGGGGCTCTTACGAGCAGTACTTC.

In nucleotides, the CDR3 is TGTGCCAGCTTAATTGGGTTGGGCAGGGGAAGGAACACTGAAGCTTTCTTT. As protein: CASLIGLGRGRNTEAFF. V and J are TRBV28 and TRBJ1-1, with D tentatively TRBD1 (6 bases). V was shortened by 8 bases and J by 1 base, with 23 bases between the two germline ends. Germline assignment: CDR1 MDHEN and CDR2 SYDVKM. The CDR3 contains 17 residues.

This chain joins TRBV6-6 and TRBJ1-4, with 7 nucleotides matching TRBD1. CDR1 MNHNY and CDR2 SVGAGI come from the germline V gene (reference sequence). The length of the CDR3 is 13 residues. The junction had 9 bases not matched to a gene; V was cut back by 11 bases and J by 6 bases. Written as DNA, the CDR3 is TGTGCCGGCCAAGGGGGCTCGGATGAAAAACTGTTTTTT. This translates into CAGQGGSDEKLFF.

Notes on this clone: In the same sample, other DNA sequences code for this CDR3. The chain couples TRBV5-1 to TRBJ1-4; 7 nucleotides align to TRBD1. The ends lost 4 bases at V and 5 bases at J; junction bases unmatched: 5. In germline, CDR1 is SGHRS, CDR2 YFSETQ. The CDR3 runs 14 residues. The CDR3 DNA reads as TGCGCCAGCAGCCCGGGACAGATAAATGAAAAACTGTTTTTT. Protein sequence: CASSPGQINEKLFF.

This chain links TRBV9 with TRBJ1-1, with TRBD1 as a possible D gene (6 bases). The V and J ends lost 9 bases and 2 bases respectively, with 23 bases between them. The V gene's germline CDR1 is SGDLS and CDR2 YYNGEE. The CDR3 sequence is 16 residues long. CDR3 in amino acids: CATSRGGDIVNTEAFF. The CDR3 nucleotides are TGTGCCACCTCCCGGGGGGGCGATATAGTAAACACTGAAGCTTTCTTT.

V and J are TRBV14 and TRBJ1-6; the D is unclear. V lost 10 bases, J lost 14 bases, and 21 bases lay in between. Germline V gene sequence: CDR1 SGHDN, CDR2 FVKESK. This CDR3 region has 13 residues. The CDR3 sequence is CATTGWGSGTLHF. CDR3 nucleotides: TGTGCCACCACTGGTTGGGGTTCGGGAACCCTCCACTTT.

This chain uses TRBV5-4 with TRBJ2-5, with D possibly matching TRBD1 (5 bases). Per the germline V gene, CDR1 is SGHNT and CDR2 is YYREEE (reference sequence). The CDR3 sequence is 13 residues long. Between the trimmed V and J ends, which lost 4 bases and 3 bases, there was a span of 10 bases. The CDR3 region is CASSPTVKETQYF. DNA for the CDR3: TGTGCCAGCAGCCCGACAGTAAAAGAGACCCAGTACTTC.

This rearrangement joins TRBV5-5 to TRBJ2-7; 11 bases fit TRBD1. Trimming at V came to 4 bases and at J to 5 bases, leaving 5 bases not matched to a gene. Germline V gene data show CDR1 as SGHKS and CDR2 as YYEKEE (reference sequence). This CDR3 region has 14 residues. CDR3 sequence: CASSRDRGSDEQYF. The CDR3 nucleotides read TGTGCCAGCAGCCGGGACAGGGGGTCGGACGAGCAGTACTTC.

The chain has TRBV2 and TRBJ2-3; the D gene is possibly TRBD1 (5 bases). CDR1 is SNHLY and CDR2 is FYNNEI in the germline V gene. The CDR3 spans 14 residues. V shed 7 bases and J shed 0 bases, with 11 bases lying between them. The CDR3 region is CASKGAPSTDTQYF. DNA of the CDR3: TGTGCCAGCAAAGGGGCACCTAGCACAGATACGCAGTATTTT.

This clone was seen only once. The rearrangement links TRBV6-5 to TRBJ1-2; no firm D call. Deletions cut 4 bases from V and 6 bases from J, with 12 bases between. This CDR3 has 13 residues. The germline gives CDR1 MNHEY, CDR2 SVGAGI. CDR3 sequence: CASSSGSENGYTF. As DNA, the CDR3 is TGTGCCAGCAGTTCCGGGAGTGAGAATGGCTACACCTTC.

The gene calls are TRBV10-3 and TRBJ1-1; 10 bases fit TRBD1. In germline, CDR1 is ENHRY, CDR2 SYGVKD. J lost 7 bases, V lost 2 bases, and 4 bases had no gene match. This CDR3 is built from 14 residues. Here the CDR3 reads CAISEPGTGDEAFF. The CDR3, as DNA: TGTGCCATCAGTGAGCCCGGGACAGGGGATGAAGCTTTCTTT.

This clone was detected a few times. The chain couples TRBV6-2 or TRBV6-3 to TRBJ1-1; D unclear. Looked up from germline, CDR1 is MNHEY and CDR2 is SVGEGT. CDR3 length: 13 residues. V lost 6 bases and J lost 0, with 8 bases in between. CDR3 sequence reads: CASSAYMNTEAFF. The CDR3 nucleotides read TGTGCCAGCAGCGCTTACATGAACACTGAAGCTTTCTTT.

V gene TRBV5-1 combines with J gene TRBJ2-1; 8 nucleotides line up with TRBD2. CDR1 is SGHRS and CDR2 is YFSETQ in the germline V gene. The CDR3 sequence is 15 residues long. The junction had 4 bases not matched to a gene; V was cut back by 3 bases and J by 2 bases. DNA of the CDR3: TGCGCCAGCAGCTCCGGGGGGGCCCCCTACAATGAGCAGTTCTTC. Amino acid sequence: CASSSGGAPYNEQFF. Full variable domain (remainder filled in from reference TRBV5-1 and TRBJ2-1): KAGVTQTPRYLIKTRGQQVTLSCSPISGHRSVSWYQQTPGQGLQFLFEYFSETQRNKGNFPGRFSGRQFSNSRSEMNVSTLELGDSALYLCASSSGGAPYNEQFFGPGTRLTVL.

The rearrangement uses TRBV5-1 and TRBJ1-6, with 7 bases matching TRBD1. Per germline, CDR1 SGHRS and CDR2 YFSETQ. V gave up 4 bases and J gave up 10 bases; unmatched junction bases: 8. CDR3 length: 14 amino acids. The DNA for the CDR3 is TGCGCCAGCAGCACGACAGGGTATCAATCACCCCTCCACTTT. Its translation: CASSTTGYQSPLHF.

J is TRBJ1-5 and V is TRBV19, with 7 nucleotides matching TRBD1. J lost 1 base, V lost 3 bases, and 0 bases had no gene match. This CDR3 has 14 residues. Germline V gives CDR1 LNHDA, CDR2 SQIVND (reference sequence). The CDR3 protein is CASSMTGSNQPQHF. The CDR3 DNA reads as TGTGCCAGTAGTATGACAGGGAGCAATCAGCCCCAGCATTTT.

The CDR3 sequence is CASSWDGGTGSPLHF. The DNA of the CDR3 is TGTGCCAGCAGTTGGGACGGAGGGACAGGGTCACCCCTCCACTTT. The chain employs TRBV6-5 and TRBJ1-6, with 9 nucleotides matching TRBD1. J gave up 10 bases and V 4 bases, and 8 bases lay outside the gene matches. Germline CDR1 is MNHEY and CDR2 is SVGAGI. The CDR3 is 15 amino acids.

The chain recombines TRBV3-1 (or the pseudogene TRBV3-2) with TRBJ2-2; possibly TRBD2 for D (6 bases). Trimming removed 4 bases from V and 5 bases from J, with 14 bases in between. The V gene's germline CDR1 is LGHDT and CDR2 YNNKEL (reference sequence). This CDR3 is built from 15 residues. CDR3 bases: TGTGCCAGCAGCCCGCCGCGGGGTGGTACCGGGGAGCTGTTTTTT. Protein: CASSPPRGGTGELFF.

J is TRBJ1-1 and V is TRBV2; TRBD1 aligns across 8 bases. CDR3 size: 14 residues. Trimming removed 6 bases from V and 3 bases from J; junction bases left unmatched: 6. Germline CDR1 and CDR2: SNHLY and FYNNEI. This CDR3 is CASRKTGEYTEAFF. Here the CDR3 DNA reads TGTGCCAGCAGAAAGACAGGGGAGTACACTGAAGCTTTCTTT.

The chain employs TRBV30 and TRBJ1-1, with 7 bases aligning to TRBD1. V lost 3 bases and J lost 5; bases outside the gene matches: 12. This CDR3 is built from 15 residues. CDR1 is GTSNPN and CDR2 is SVGIG in the germline V gene (reference sequence). The CDR3 region is CAWRWGRQGGTEAFF. CDR3 DNA sequence: TGTGCCTGGAGATGGGGAAGACAGGGTGGAACTGAAGCTTTCTTT.

V usage is TRBV13 and J usage is TRBJ1-1; 8 bases agree with TRBD1. Germline trimming cut 6 bases from V and 2 bases from J; bases unmatched to any gene: 5. This CDR3 is built from 14 residues. Germline V gives CDR1 PRHDT, CDR2 FYEKMQ (reference sequence). The CDR3 loop reads CASRPRGRNTEAFF. DNA of the CDR3: TGTGCCAGCAGACCCAGGGGGCGAAACACTGAAGCTTTCTTT.